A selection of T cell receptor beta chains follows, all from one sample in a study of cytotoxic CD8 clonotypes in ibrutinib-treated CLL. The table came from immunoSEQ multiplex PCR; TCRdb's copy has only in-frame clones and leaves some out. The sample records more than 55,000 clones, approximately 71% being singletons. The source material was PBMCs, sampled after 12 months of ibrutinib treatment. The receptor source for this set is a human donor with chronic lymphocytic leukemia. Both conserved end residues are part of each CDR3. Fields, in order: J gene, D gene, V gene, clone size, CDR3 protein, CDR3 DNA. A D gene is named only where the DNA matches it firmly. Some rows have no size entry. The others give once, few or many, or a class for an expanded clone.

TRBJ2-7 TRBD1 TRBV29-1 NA CSVTGQAYEQYF TGCAGCGTAACTGGACAGGCCTACGAGCAGTACTTC
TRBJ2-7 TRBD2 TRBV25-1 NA CASSDGVAGVYEQYF TGTGCCAGCAGTGATGGGGTAGCGGGAGTTTACGAGCAGTACTTC
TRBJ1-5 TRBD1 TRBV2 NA CASHGDRATNQPQHF TGTGCCAGCCACGGAGACAGGGCTACCAATCAGCCCCAGCATTTT
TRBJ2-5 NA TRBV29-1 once CSVAQGGEAQYF TGCAGCGTTGCACAGGGGGGGGAGGCCCAGTACTTC
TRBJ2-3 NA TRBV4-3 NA CASSLGDGGSTDTQYF TGCGCCAGCAGCCTAGGGGATGGCGGTAGCACAGATACGCAGTATTTT
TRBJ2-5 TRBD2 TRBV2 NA CASSEAIAGVSETQYF TGTGCCAGCAGTGAAGCTATAGCGGGAGTATCAGAGACCCAGTACTTC
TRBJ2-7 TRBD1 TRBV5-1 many CASSSRGPGQGYEQYF TGCGCCAGCAGCTCGAGGGGGCCGGGACAGGGGTACGAGCAGTACTTC
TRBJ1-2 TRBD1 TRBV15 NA CATSPFELDRGGGYTF TGTGCCACCAGCCCATTTGAACTTGACAGGGGGGGTGGCTACACCTTC
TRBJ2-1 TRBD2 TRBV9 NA CASSVDLAGETYNEQFF TGTGCCAGCAGCGTAGACCTAGCGGGAGAGACTTACAATGAGCAGTTCTTC
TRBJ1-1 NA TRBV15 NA CATSRGGLVNTEAFF TGTGCCACCAGCAGAGGTGGTCTGGTGAACACTGAAGCTTTCTTT
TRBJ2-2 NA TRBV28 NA CASRRPGLSTGELFF TGTGCCAGCCGAAGACCAGGATTGAGCACCGGGGAGCTGTTTTTT
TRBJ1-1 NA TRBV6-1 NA CASSENGVQAEAFF TGTGCCAGCAGTGAAAACGGGGTCCAGGCTGAAGCTTTCTTT
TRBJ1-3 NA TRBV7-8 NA CASSSPPRPLSSGNTIYF TGTGCCAGCAGCTCGCCACCCAGACCGCTGAGCTCTGGAAACACCATATATTTT
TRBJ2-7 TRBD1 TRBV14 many CASSHLGQGKVYF TGTGCCAGCAGCCACCTAGGACAGGGGAAGGTGTACTTC
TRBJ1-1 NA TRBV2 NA CASSQDRNTEAFF TGTGCCAGCAGTCAGGACAGGAACACTGAAGCTTTCTTT
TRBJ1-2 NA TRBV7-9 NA CASSRDNYGYTF TGTGCCAGCAGCCGGGACAACTATGGCTACACCTTC
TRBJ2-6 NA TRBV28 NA CASSLFRTGANVLTF TGTGCCAGCAGTTTATTCCGGACTGGGGCCAACGTCCTGACTTTC